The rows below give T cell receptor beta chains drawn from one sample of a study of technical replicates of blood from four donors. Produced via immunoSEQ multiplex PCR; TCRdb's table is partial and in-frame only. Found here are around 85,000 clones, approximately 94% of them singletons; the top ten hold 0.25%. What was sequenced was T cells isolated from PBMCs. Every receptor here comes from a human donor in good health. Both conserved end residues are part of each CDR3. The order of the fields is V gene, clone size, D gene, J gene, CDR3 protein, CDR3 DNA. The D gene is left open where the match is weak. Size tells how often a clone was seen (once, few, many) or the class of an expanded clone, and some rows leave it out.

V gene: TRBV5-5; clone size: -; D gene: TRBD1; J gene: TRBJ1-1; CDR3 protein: CASSPGQALESAFF; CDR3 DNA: TGTGCCAGCAGCCCGGGACAGGCCCTTGAATCAGCTTTCTTT
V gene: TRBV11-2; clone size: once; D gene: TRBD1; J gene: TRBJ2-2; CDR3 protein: CASSLEGGFTGELFF; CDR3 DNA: TGTGCCAGCAGCTTAGAAGGGGGCTTTACCGGGGAGCTGTTTTTT
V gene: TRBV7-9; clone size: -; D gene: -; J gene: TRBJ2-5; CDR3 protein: CASSPGGGAQETQYF; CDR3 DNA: TGTGCCAGCAGCCCGGGCGGCGGGGCGCAAGAGACCCAGTACTTC
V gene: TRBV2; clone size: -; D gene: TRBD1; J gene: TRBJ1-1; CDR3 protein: CASSRDRMNTEAFF; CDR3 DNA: TGTGCCAGCAGTCGGGACAGGATGAACACTGAAGCTTTCTTT
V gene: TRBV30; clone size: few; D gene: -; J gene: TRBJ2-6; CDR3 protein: CAWGLSLSGANVLTF; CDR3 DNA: TGTGCCTGGGGCCTCTCTCTCTCTGGGGCCAACGTCCTGACTTTC
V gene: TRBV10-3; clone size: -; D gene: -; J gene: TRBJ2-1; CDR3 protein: CAISGADRLREQFF; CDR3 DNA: TGTGCCATCAGTGGAGCGGACCGCCTCCGGGAGCAGTTCTTC
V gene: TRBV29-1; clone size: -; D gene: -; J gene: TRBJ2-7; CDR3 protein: CSVGGASYEQYF; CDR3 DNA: TGCAGCGTGGGGGGGGCCTCCTACGAGCAGTACTTC
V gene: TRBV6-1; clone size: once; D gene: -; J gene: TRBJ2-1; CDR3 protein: CASSVDHGTVAYNEQFF; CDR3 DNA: TGTGCCAGCAGTGTGGATCACGGGACTGTTGCTTACAATGAGCAGTTCTTC
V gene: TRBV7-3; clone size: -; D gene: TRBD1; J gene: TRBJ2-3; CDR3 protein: CARGTGVTDTQYF; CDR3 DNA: TGTGCCAGAGGGACAGGGGTAACAGATACGCAGTATTTT
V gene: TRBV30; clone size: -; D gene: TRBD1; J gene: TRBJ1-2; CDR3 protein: CARGQGATNYGYTF; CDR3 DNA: TGTGCCAGAGGGCAGGGGGCAACTAACTATGGCTACACCTTC
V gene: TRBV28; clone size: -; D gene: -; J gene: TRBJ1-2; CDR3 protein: CASSGGRVGYTF; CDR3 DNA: TGTGCCAGCAGCGGCGGGCGGGTAGGCTACACCTTC
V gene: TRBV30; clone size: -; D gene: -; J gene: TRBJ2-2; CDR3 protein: CAWYGELFF; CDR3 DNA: TGTGCCTGGTACGGGGAGCTGTTTTTT